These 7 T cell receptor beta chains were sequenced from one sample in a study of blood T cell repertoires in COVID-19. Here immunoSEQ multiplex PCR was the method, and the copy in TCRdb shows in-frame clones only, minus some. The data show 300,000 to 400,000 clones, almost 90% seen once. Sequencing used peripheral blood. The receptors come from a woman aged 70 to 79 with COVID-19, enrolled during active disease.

The CDR3 DNA is TGTGCCCTCAACAGGGGGCGAGTCGATGGCTACACCTTC. It is translated as CALNRGRVDGYTF. The rearrangement uses TRBV30 and TRBJ1-2, with 9 bases matching TRBD1. Germline V gene data show CDR1 as GTSNPN and CDR2 as SVGIG (reference sequence). The J segment lost 6 bases and the V segment lost 8 bases, leaving 10 bases of the junction unmatched. CDR3 length: 13 residues.

The CDR3 spells CASSSRQGEDYGYTF. The CDR3 DNA is TGTGCCAGCAGCTCCAGACAGGGTGAGGACTATGGCTACACCTTC. The genes are TRBV5-4 and TRBJ1-2, with 7 bases aligning to TRBD1. This CDR3 contains 15 residues. Germline lookup yields CDR1 SGHNT and CDR2 YYREEE (reference sequence). After removal of 3 bases from V and 3 bases from J, the junction contained 8 bases not matched to a gene.

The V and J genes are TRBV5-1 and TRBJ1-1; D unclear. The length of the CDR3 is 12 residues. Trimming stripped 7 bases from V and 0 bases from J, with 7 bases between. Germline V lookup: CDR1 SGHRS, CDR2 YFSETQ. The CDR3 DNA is TGCGCCAGCCCGGACTTGAACACTGAAGCTTTCTTT. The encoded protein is CASPDLNTEAFF.

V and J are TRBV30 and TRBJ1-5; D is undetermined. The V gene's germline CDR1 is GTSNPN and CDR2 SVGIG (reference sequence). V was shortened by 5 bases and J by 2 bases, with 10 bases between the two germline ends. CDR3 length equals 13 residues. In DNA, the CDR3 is TGTGCCTGGGCCTTGAGGGGCAATCAGCCCCAGCATTTT. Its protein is CAWALRGNQPQHF.

CDR3 in DNA: TGTGCCAGCTCACTACGACAGGGTGTCCTCCACTTT. This encodes CASSLRQGVLHF. The gene calls are TRBV18 and TRBJ1-6; 7 nucleotides align to TRBD1. Germline V lookup: CDR1 KGHSH, CDR2 LQKENI. The CDR3 runs to 12 residues. V was pared by 4 bases and J by 15 bases, with 6 bases of the junction left unmatched.

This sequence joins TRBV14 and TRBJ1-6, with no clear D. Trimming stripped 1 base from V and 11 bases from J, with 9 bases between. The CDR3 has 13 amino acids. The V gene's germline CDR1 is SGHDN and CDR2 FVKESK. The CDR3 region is CASSQVRLTPLHF. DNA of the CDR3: TGTGCCAGCAGCCAAGTCCGGTTAACACCCCTCCACTTT.

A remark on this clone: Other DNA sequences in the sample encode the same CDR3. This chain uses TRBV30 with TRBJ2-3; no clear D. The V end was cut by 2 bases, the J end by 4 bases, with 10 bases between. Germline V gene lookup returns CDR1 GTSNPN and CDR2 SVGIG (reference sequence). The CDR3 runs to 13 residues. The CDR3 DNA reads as TGTGCCTGGAGTAGCAGGCGAGCAGATACGCAGTATTTT. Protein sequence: CAWSSRRADTQYF.